The 29 T cell receptor beta chains below come from one sample, sequenced in a study of response to subunit inactivated influenza vaccine. TCRdb redid the calling of the RT-PCR reads with MiXCR, one entry per CDR3 protein. The repertoire holds hundreds of thousands of distinct CDR3 sequences, with 20% to 25% as singletons. Sequencing used PBMCs from blood, obtained less than 22 months after vaccination. Receptors were obtained from a man between 50 and 75 years old who received an inactivated influenza vaccine.

This chain connects TRBV14 to TRBJ2-2, with a tentative D call TRBD2 (5 bases). The CDR3 has 15 residues. The V gene's germline CDR1 is SGHDN and CDR2 FVKESK. Trimming left V 1 base short and J 2 bases short, with 8 bases between. This chain's CDR3 is CASSQGRVNTGELFF. The CDR3 nucleotides read TGTGCCAGCAGCCAAGGGCGGGTCAACACCGGGGAGCTGTTTTTT.

Only a few counts were recorded for this clonotype. This chain uses TRBV5-1 with TRBJ2-3, with D unresolved. This CDR3 region has 15 residues. From germline, CDR1 is SGHRS and CDR2 YFSETQ. V was cut by 1 base and J by 4 bases, with 13 bases left in between. For the CDR3, the DNA is TGCGCCAGCAGCTTGTTAGCCTCCACCCCAGATACGCAGTATTTT. It translates to CASSLLASTPDTQYF.

J is TRBJ1-5 and V is TRBV12-3 or TRBV12-4; D possibly corresponds to TRBD1 (5 bases). Trimming cost V 3 bases and J 7 bases, with 16 bases left between them. This CDR3 is built from 15 residues. DNA for the CDR3: TGTGCCAGCAGTTTCGCAGGGAGCGCAAAGCAGCCCCAGCATTTT. Its translation is CASSFAGSAKQPQHF.

The genes are TRBV10-3 and TRBJ2-7; either TRBD1 or TRBD2 may fit D (5 bases each). The germline V gene encodes CDR1 ENHRY and CDR2 SYGVKD. This CDR3 has 16 amino acids. V dropped 2 bases and J dropped 4 bases, with 18 bases sitting between them. The CDR3 sequence is CAISEESVGGGYEQYF. For the CDR3, the DNA is TGTGCCATCAGTGAGGAGTCAGTTGGGGGTGGTTACGAGCAGTACTTC.

The chain has TRBV5-1 and TRBJ1-2; 7 positions agree with TRBD1. Germline assignment: CDR1 SGHRS and CDR2 YFSETQ. J lost 8 bases, V lost 4 bases, and 5 bases had no gene match. CDR3 length: 12 amino acids. The CDR3 protein is CASSNSGGGYTF. The CDR3 DNA reads as TGCGCCAGCAGCAACTCAGGGGGAGGCTACACCTTC.

The rearrangement joins TRBV4-3 to TRBJ2-5; TRBD1 agrees at 9 bases. After removal of 1 base from V and 7 bases from J, the junction contained 7 bases not matched to a gene. The germline V gene has CDR1 LGHNA and CDR2 YSLEER. The CDR3 is made up of 15 amino acids. As DNA, the CDR3 is TGCGCCAGCAGCCAAGTTAGGGGACAGGGTCGGACCCAGTACTTC. Translated: CASSQVRGQGRTQYF.

This clonotype was recorded many times. V is TRBV4-2 and J is TRBJ1-2; 8 nucleotides agree with TRBD1. V shed 6 bases and J 6 bases; nucleotides not matched to a gene: 3. Germline-derived CDR1 and CDR2 are LGHNA and YNFKEQ. This CDR3 spans 12 amino acids. CDR3 nucleotide sequence: TGTGCCAGCAGGACAGGGGTGGATGGCTACACCTTC. Its protein is CASRTGVDGYTF.

The sample holds one count of this clonotype. This sequence joins TRBV6-5 and TRBJ2-7, with 8 positions matching TRBD2. The CDR3 runs 14 residues. Per germline, CDR1 MNHEY and CDR2 SVGAGI. The ends lost 4 bases at V and 7 bases at J; junction bases unmatched: 9. The CDR3 region has the DNA TGTGCCAGCAGTTCAGGACTAGCTGTGGGGGAGCAGTACTTC. This translates into CASSSGLAVGEQYF.

In its sample, this clonotype was seen a few times. The gene calls are TRBV7-2 and TRBJ2-1, with 9 bases matching TRBD2. The junction had 2 bases not matched to a gene; V was cut back by 2 bases and J by 3 bases. This CDR3 is built from 15 residues. Germline CDR1 reads SGHTA; CDR2 reads FQGNSA. CDR3 bases: TGTGCCAGCAGCTTACTAGCGGGGAACTACAATGAGCAGTTCTTC. Translating it yields CASSLLAGNYNEQFF. Using reference TRBV7-2 and TRBJ2-1 for the parts outside the CDR3, the full variable domain is GAGVSQSPSNKVTEKGKDVELRCDPISGHTALYWYRQSLGQGLEFLIYFQGNSAPDKSGLPSDRFSAERTGGSVSTLTIQRTQQEDSAVYLCASSLLAGNYNEQFFGPGTRLTVL.

This chain connects TRBV29-1 to TRBJ2-5; D is perhaps TRBD2 (5 bases). This CDR3 comprises 16 residues. V lost 0 bases to trimming and J lost 0 bases, with 14 bases between them. The germline V gene has CDR1 SQVTM and CDR2 ANQGSEA. The CDR3 loop reads CSVEDVPSYYQETQYF. The CDR3 nucleotides are TGCAGCGTTGAAGATGTTCCTAGCTATTACCAAGAGACCCAGTACTTC. Filled out from reference TRBV29-1 and TRBJ2-5, the complete variable domain reads SAVISQKPSRDICQRGTSLTIQCQVDSQVTMMFWYRQQPGQSLTLIATANQGSEATYESGFVIDKFPISRPNLTFSTLTVSNMSPEDSSIYLCSVEDVPSYYQETQYFGPGTRLLVL.

This clonotype was found a few times. This chain joins TRBV12-3 or TRBV12-4 and TRBJ2-7; D remains ambiguous. Trimming took 2 bases from V and 7 from J, leaving 9 bases between them. The CDR3 is 12 residues long. The CDR3 nucleotides are TGTGCCAGCAGTTTACCCCCAGCGGAGCAGTACTTC. As protein: CASSLPPAEQYF.

This clonotype was detected a few times. In nucleotides, the CDR3 is TGTGCCAGCAGGCCCGGGGCCCAAGAGACCCAGTACTTC. Protein product: CASRPGAQETQYF. V usage is TRBV2 and J usage is TRBJ2-5; the D gene could be TRBD1 or TRBD2 (5 bases each). Germline V gene sequence: CDR1 SNHLY, CDR2 FYNNEI. V lost 6 bases and J lost 1, with 9 bases in between. The CDR3 consists of 13 residues.

The chain carries TRBV5-1 and TRBJ2-5; unclear D gene. CDR3 length: 12 residues. Germline CDR1 reads SGHRS; CDR2 reads YFSETQ. V lost 1 base to trimming and J lost 5 bases, with 6 bases between them. CDR3 DNA sequence: TGCGCCAGCAGCTTGACCAGGGAGACCCAGTACTTC. Translation gives CASSLTRETQYF.

This clonotype was detected many times. The rearrangement uses TRBV10-3 and TRBJ1-1; 10 bases map to TRBD1. The trim removed 10 bases at V and 3 bases at J, leaving 5 bases unmatched. The CDR3 is 13 residues long. The germline CDR1 and CDR2 sequences are ENHRY and SYGVKD. The CDR3 coding sequence is TGTGCCACCAGACAGGGGGCGGACACTGAAGCTTTCTTT. It encodes CATRQGADTEAFF.

V gene TRBV7-8 combines with J gene TRBJ2-1; D is unclear. In germline, CDR1 is SGHVS, CDR2 FQNEAQ. The ends were cut back, 2 bases at V and 7 bases at J, with 15 bases in the middle. CDR3 size: 15 residues. The CDR3, as DNA: TGTGCCAGCAGCTTAAACCAGTATCTTGGTAATGAGCAGTTCTTC. Its translation is CASSLNQYLGNEQFF.

J is TRBJ1-5 and V is TRBV20-1; D perhaps matches TRBD1 (5 bases). From germline, CDR1 is DFQATT and CDR2 SNEGSKA (reference sequence). The CDR3 runs to 17 residues. V was trimmed by 0 bases and J by 1 base, leaving 16 bases between them. CDR3 coding DNA: TGCAGTGCTAGAGATGGTGGCAGGGCTTGGAGCAATCAGCCCCAGCATTTT. Translation: CSARDGGRAWSNQPQHF.

In this sample, this clonotype turned up many times. The V and J genes are TRBV29-1 and TRBJ1-2, with unresolved D. V lost 4 bases and J lost 8, with 20 bases in between. The CDR3 runs to 14 residues. Germline CDR1 reads SQVTM; CDR2 reads ANQGSEA. The CDR3 DNA reads TGCAGCGTTGCTTCCACCTCTGGTCTTGACGGCTACACCTTC. Its translation: CSVASTSGLDGYTF.

This clonotype was recorded a few times. The chain carries TRBV2 and TRBJ2-5, with TRBD1 as a possible D gene (5 bases). This CDR3 region has 11 residues. V was pared by 5 bases and J by 5 bases, with 6 bases between. Germline CDR1 and CDR2: SNHLY and FYNNEI. This CDR3 is CASSYRETQYF. The CDR3 nucleotides are TGTGCCAGCAGTTACAGGGAGACCCAGTACTTC.

Ten or more counts support this clonotype. As DNA, the CDR3 is TGCAGCGTTGAGGACAGGGATGAGGGCTACACCTTC. It translates to CSVEDRDEGYTF. The chain links TRBV29-1 to TRBJ1-2, with TRBD1 identical over 8 bases. CDR3 length equals 12 residues. Germline trimming cut 3 bases from V and 8 bases from J; bases unmatched to any gene: 5. The germline V gene has CDR1 SQVTM and CDR2 ANQGSEA.

The V gene is TRBV6-1, the J gene TRBJ2-6; D remains ambiguous. CDR1 is MNHNS and CDR2 is SASEGT in the germline V gene. CDR3 length equals 15 residues. V was pared by 6 bases and J by 0 bases, with 9 bases between. CDR3 nucleotides: TGTGCCAGCAGCATACAGAGCTCTGGGGCCAACGTCCTGACTTTC. Its protein product is CASSIQSSGANVLTF.

The CDR3 loop reads CASGLAGSYEQYF. Written as DNA, the CDR3 is TGTGCCTCGGGACTAGCGGGGAGCTACGAGCAGTACTTC. The rearrangement joins TRBV10-3 to TRBJ2-7; 13 nucleotides align to TRBD2. This CDR3 region has 13 residues. CDR1 and CDR2 from the germline V gene are ENHRY and SYGVKD. After removal of 11 bases from V and 3 bases from J, the junction contained 4 bases not matched to a gene.

V is TRBV5-4 and J is TRBJ2-1, with TRBD2 as a possible D gene (6 bases). This CDR3 is 16 amino acids long. The germline V and J ends were trimmed by 4 bases and 8 bases, with 22 bases remaining between them. Germline assignment: CDR1 SGHNT and CDR2 YYREEE (reference sequence). CDR3 loop: CASSRSMEGPSHEQFF. CDR3 nucleotides: TGTGCCAGCAGCCGCTCGATGGAGGGACCGTCTCATGAGCAGTTCTTC.

This chain connects TRBV20-1 to TRBJ1-5; the D gene is possibly TRBD1 (5 bases). V was trimmed by 6 bases and J by 0 bases, leaving 15 bases between them. The CDR3 sequence is 15 residues long. The germline V gene has CDR1 DFQATT and CDR2 SNEGSKA (reference sequence). The CDR3 loop reads CSALPLGDSNQPQHF. In DNA, the CDR3 is TGCAGTGCCCTCCCCTTGGGGGATAGCAATCAGCCCCAGCATTTT.

The chain has TRBV5-6 and TRBJ2-1; D call uncertain. Germline V CDR1 and CDR2: SGHDT, YYEEEE. The CDR3 runs 13 residues. V was clipped by 2 bases and J by 5 bases, with 8 bases between them. In nucleotides, the CDR3 is TGTGCCAGCAGCTTCGCTAGGCACAATGAGCAGTTCTTC. Residues: CASSFARHNEQFF. Full variable domain (remainder filled in from reference TRBV5-6 and TRBJ2-1): DAGVTQSPTHLIKTRGQQVTLRCSPKSGHDTVSWYQQALGQGPQFIFQYYEEEERQRGNFPDRFSGHQFPNYSSELNVNALLLGDSALYLCASSFARHNEQFFGPGTRLTVL.

This clonotype was seen a few times. The rearrangement joins TRBV7-2 to TRBJ2-4; D remains unclear. V lost 1 base and J lost 8, with 15 bases in between. CDR3 length: 15 amino acids. Germline V gene data show CDR1 as SGHTA and CDR2 as FQGNSA. The CDR3 region is CASSLVGPYLDIQYF. CDR3 nucleotide sequence: TGTGCCAGCAGCTTAGTTGGTCCGTATCTAGACATTCAGTACTTC.

This clonotype has more than one count but fewer than ten. The chain employs TRBV9 and TRBJ1-5, with D possibly TRBD1 on 5 matching bases. The germline V and J ends were trimmed by 0 bases and 0 bases, with 10 bases remaining between them. The CDR3 runs 16 residues. Germline V gene sequence: CDR1 SGDLS, CDR2 YYNGEE. CDR3 region: CASSVAGRYSNQPQHF. The CDR3 DNA follows: TGTGCCAGCAGCGTAGCAGGGCGTTATAGCAATCAGCCCCAGCATTTT.

This chain joins TRBV4-3 and TRBJ1-1; TRBD1 is a possible D gene (5 bases). Looked up from germline, CDR1 is LGHNA and CDR2 is YSLEER. Trimming pared 0 bases from V and 10 bases from J, leaving 12 bases between. The CDR3 is 13 amino acids. The CDR3 sequence is CASSQERGVAAFF. CDR3 sequence (DNA): TGCGCCAGCAGCCAAGAAAGGGGCGTTGCAGCTTTCTTT.

This chain uses TRBV7-2 with TRBJ1-5; a weak D match, TRBD1 (6 bases). The CDR3 extends over 16 amino acids. Trimming took 5 bases from V and 0 from J, leaving 14 bases between them. Germline V gene data show CDR1 as SGHTA and CDR2 as FQGNSA. The CDR3 DNA reads TGTGCCAGCAGCCAACTCAGGGGCAGTAGCAATCAGCCCCAGCATTTT. Its translation is CASSQLRGSSNQPQHF. Full variable domain (rest looked up from reference TRBV7-2 and TRBJ1-5): GAGVSQSPSNKVTEKGKDVELRCDPISGHTALYWYRQSLGQGLEFLIYFQGNSAPDKSGLPSDRFSAERTGGSVSTLTIQRTQQEDSAVYLCASSQLRGSSNQPQHFGDGTRLSIL.

The chain joins TRBV5-1 to TRBJ2-7, with D perhaps matching TRBD1 (6 bases). V lost 6 bases and J lost 3, with 19 bases in between. Germline CDR1 and CDR2: SGHRS and YFSETQ. This CDR3 has 15 amino acids. CDR3 sequence (DNA): TGCGCCAGCAACCTTCCCGGGACAACAGGCTACGAGCAGTACTTC. As protein: CASNLPGTTGYEQYF.